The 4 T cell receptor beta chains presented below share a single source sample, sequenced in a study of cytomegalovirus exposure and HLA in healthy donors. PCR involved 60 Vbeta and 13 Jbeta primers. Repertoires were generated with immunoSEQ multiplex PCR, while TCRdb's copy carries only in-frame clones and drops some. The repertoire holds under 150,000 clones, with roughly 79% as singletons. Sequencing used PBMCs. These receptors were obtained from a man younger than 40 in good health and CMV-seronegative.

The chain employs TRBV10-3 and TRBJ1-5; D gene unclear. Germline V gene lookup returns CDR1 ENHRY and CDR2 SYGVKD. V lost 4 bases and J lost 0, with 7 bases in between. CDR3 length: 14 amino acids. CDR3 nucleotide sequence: TGTGCCATCAGTGGAGAGCCTAGCAATCAGCCCCAGCATTTT. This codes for CAISGEPSNQPQHF.

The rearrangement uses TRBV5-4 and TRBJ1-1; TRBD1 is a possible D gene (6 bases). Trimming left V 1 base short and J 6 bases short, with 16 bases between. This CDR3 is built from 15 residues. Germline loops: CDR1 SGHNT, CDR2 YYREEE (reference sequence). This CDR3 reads CASSLLGTLSAEAFF. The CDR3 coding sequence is TGTGCCAGCAGCTTGCTGGGGACACTGAGCGCTGAAGCTTTCTTT.

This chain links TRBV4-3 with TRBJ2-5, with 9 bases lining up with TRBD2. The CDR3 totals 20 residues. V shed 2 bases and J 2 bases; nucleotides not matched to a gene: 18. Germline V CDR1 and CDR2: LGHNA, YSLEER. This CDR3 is CASSQMSPYRGGGEQETQYF. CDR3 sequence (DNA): TGCGCCAGCAGCCAAATGTCGCCTTATAGGGGCGGGGGGGAGCAAGAGACCCAGTACTTC.

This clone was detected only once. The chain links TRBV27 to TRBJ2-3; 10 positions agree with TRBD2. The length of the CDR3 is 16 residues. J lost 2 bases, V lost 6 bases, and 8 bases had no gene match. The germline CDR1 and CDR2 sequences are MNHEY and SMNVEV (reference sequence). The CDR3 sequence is CASRRLLAGITDTQYF. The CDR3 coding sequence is TGTGCCAGCAGACGTCTACTAGCGGGGATCACAGATACGCAGTATTTT.